The 16 T cell receptor beta chains in this list originate from one sample, sequenced in a study of blood T cell repertoires in COVID-19. Some clones are missing from TCRdb's copy, which holds only in-frame ones; the method was immunoSEQ multiplex PCR. The sample consists of around 250,000 clones, about nine tenths of them appearing once. Sequencing input: peripheral blood. The source of these receptors is a woman in her 30s with active or convalescent COVID-19.

This clone was seen a single time. J is TRBJ2-5 and V is TRBV2; TRBD1 might be the D (6 bases). The V gene lost 7 bases and the J gene lost 2 bases, with 8 bases spanning the gap. The CDR3 is 12 residues long. CDR1 and CDR2 (germline): SNHLY, FYNNEI. The CDR3 region has the DNA TGTGCCAGCAAGGGGACACAAGAGACCCAGTACTTC. It is translated as CASKGTQETQYF.

This chain joins TRBV29-1 and TRBJ2-1, with a weak D call TRBD1 (5 bases). The germline gives CDR1 SQVTM, CDR2 ANQGSEA. Trimming left V 3 bases short and J 4 bases short, with 10 bases between. The CDR3 has 13 residues. The CDR3 region is CSVDRVGYNEQFF. The DNA of the CDR3 is TGCAGCGTTGACAGGGTGGGTTACAATGAGCAGTTCTTC.

This chain connects TRBV4-1 to TRBJ2-1, with D perhaps matching TRBD2 (5 bases). The CDR3 is 16 residues long. V dropped 0 bases and J dropped 2 bases, with 11 bases sitting between them. Per the germline V gene, CDR1 is MGHRA and CDR2 is YSYEKL. The CDR3 DNA follows: TGCGCCAGCAGCCAAGAGGCAGCTAGCACCTACAATGAGCAGTTCTTC. Protein: CASSQEAASTYNEQFF.

This clone was seen only once. The chain employs TRBV4-1 and TRBJ1-2, with D maybe TRBD1 (5 bases). V was trimmed by 0 bases and J by 4 bases, leaving 12 bases between them. The CDR3 is 15 amino acids. Germline V CDR1 and CDR2: MGHRA, YSYEKL. CDR3 in amino acids: CASSQEGGAPYGYTF. The CDR3 region has the DNA TGCGCCAGCAGCCAAGAGGGGGGAGCGCCCTATGGCTACACCTTC.

CDR3 sequence reads: CASSERDGGNIQYF. The CDR3 nucleotides are TGTGCCAGCAGTGAGAGAGACGGCGGAAACATTCAGTACTTC. The rearrangement links TRBV2 to TRBJ2-4; D gene ambiguous. The ends were cut back, 3 bases at V and 6 bases at J, with 12 bases in the middle. Germline values: CDR1 SNHLY, CDR2 FYNNEI. CDR3 size: 14 residues. The full variable domain, its missing parts supplied by reference TRBV2 and TRBJ2-4, is EPEVTQTPSHQVTQMGQEVILRCVPISNHLYFYWYRQILGQKVEFLVSFYNNEISEKSEIFDDQFSVERPDGSNFTLKIRSTKLEDSAMYFCASSERDGGNIQYFGAGTRLSVL.

V gene TRBV5-4 combines with J gene TRBJ1-1; D uncertain. This CDR3 is built from 12 residues. Germline assignment: CDR1 SGHNT and CDR2 YYREEE (reference sequence). Trimming took off 4 bases at V and 7 bases at J, with 11 bases between the two ends. The DNA for the CDR3 is TGTGCCAGCAGCCACCAAGAGGATGAAGCTTTCTTT. This encodes CASSHQEDEAFF.

This clone turned up a few times. This chain uses TRBV6-2 or TRBV6-3 with TRBJ1-2; TRBD1 aligns across 8 bases. Germline V lookup: CDR1 MNHEY, CDR2 SVGEGT. There are 14 residues in the CDR3. Trimming at V came to 6 bases and at J to 3 bases, leaving 6 bases not matched to a gene. The chain's CDR3 is CASSHLTGDYGYTF. The CDR3 nucleotides read TGTGCCAGCAGCCACCTGACAGGGGACTATGGCTACACCTTC.

This CDR3 reads CASSRDREVYGYTF. The DNA of the CDR3 is TGTGCCAGCTCAAGGGACAGGGAGGTGTATGGCTACACCTTC. The chain employs TRBV18 and TRBJ1-2, with 9 bases that match TRBD1. Germline-derived CDR1 and CDR2 are KGHSH and LQKENI. The V and J ends lost 5 bases and 5 bases, in that order; junction bases with no gene match: 6. The CDR3 length is 14 residues.

This clone was seen just once. The chain recombines TRBV12-3 or TRBV12-4 with TRBJ2-7; D possibly corresponds to TRBD2 (6 bases). V dropped 5 bases and J dropped 8 bases, with 13 bases sitting between them. The CDR3 is 12 residues long. CDR3 loop: CASSPGGKKQYF. CDR3 DNA: TGTGCCAGCAGTCCTGGCGGGAAGAAGCAGTACTTC.

The genes are TRBV15 and TRBJ2-5, with TRBD2 as a possible D gene (5 bases). The V gene's germline CDR1 is LNHNV and CDR2 YYDKDF (reference sequence). Trimming cost V 0 bases and J 5 bases, with 10 bases left between them. CDR3 length equals 14 residues. CDR3 bases: TGTGCCACCAGCAGAGATGTGTGGGAGGAGACCCAGTACTTC. Translation: CATSRDVWEETQYF.

The chain uses TRBV5-1 and TRBJ1-1, with 8 bases identical to TRBD1. This CDR3 contains 17 residues. Germline assignment: CDR1 SGHRS and CDR2 YFSETQ. J lost 1 base, V lost 3 bases, and 11 bases had no gene match. CDR3 coding DNA: TGCGCCAGCAGCTCCGACAGGGGAGGTTTGGGGAACACTGAAGCTTTCTTT. Translated, it gives CASSSDRGGLGNTEAFF.

J is TRBJ1-3 and V is TRBV25-1; 7 nucleotides line up with TRBD1. Trimming cost V 4 bases and J 2 bases; bases outside gene matches: 2. Looked up from germline, CDR1 is MGHDK and CDR2 is SYGVNS. The CDR3 consists of 14 residues. The CDR3 sequence: CASSARGAGNTIYF. In DNA, the CDR3 is TGTGCCAGCAGTGCCAGGGGGGCTGGAAACACCATATATTTT.

In its sample, this clone was seen once. The rearrangement joins TRBV9 to TRBJ2-2; D is possibly TRBD2 (6 bases). The CDR3 sequence is 14 residues long. Per germline, CDR1 SGDLS and CDR2 YYNGEE. Trimming removed 3 bases from V and 4 bases from J, with 10 bases in between. This CDR3 is CASSGRGLTGELFF. Written as DNA, the CDR3 is TGTGCCAGCAGCGGCCGGGGACTCACCGGGGAGCTGTTTTTT.

The V and J genes are TRBV7-9 and TRBJ2-3; 7 nucleotides line up with TRBD1. J gave up 0 bases and V 1 base, and 7 bases lay outside the gene matches. Germline V lookup: CDR1 SEHNR, CDR2 FQNEAQ (reference sequence). This CDR3 has 17 residues. In DNA, the CDR3 is TGTGCCAGCAGCTTAGTCGTGCAGGGGGTTAGCACAGATACGCAGTATTTT. This codes for CASSLVVQGVSTDTQYF.

The chain joins TRBV5-4 to TRBJ2-3; D uncertain. Trimming shortened V by 0 bases and J by 5 bases, and 13 bases separated the two germline ends. CDR1 is SGHNT, CDR2 YYREEE, per germline (reference sequence). The CDR3 contains 15 residues. DNA for the CDR3: TGTGCCAGCAGCTTGGGCGCCTCGATCGGAGATACGCAGTATTTT. Its protein is CASSLGASIGDTQYF.

The chain joins TRBV6-6 to TRBJ1-2, with 9 positions matching TRBD1. J gave up 2 bases and V 5 bases, and 12 bases lay outside the gene matches. CDR1 is MNHNY, CDR2 SVGAGI, per germline (reference sequence). The CDR3 has 17 residues. CDR3 loop: CASSPGTGMVKNYGYTF. DNA of the CDR3: TGTGCCAGCAGTCCCGGGACAGGGATGGTCAAGAACTATGGCTACACCTTC.